The clone carrying this T cell receptor (beta chain) showed up many times. The template was RNA from unsorted bulk tissue. This non-tumor lung sample came from over 3 cm beyond the tumor edge. These data originate in a study of tumor and adjacent non-tumor tissue in lung cancer. A modified ARM-PCR protocol with three rounds of nested PCR amplified TCRbeta. MiXCR was run by TCRdb on the multiplex PCR reads, yielding one entry per CDR3 protein. The sample holds roughly 75,000 distinct CDR3 sequences; approximately 71% are singletons and the top ten take about 30%. V shed 5 bases and J 7 bases; nucleotides not matched to a gene: 7. The CDR3 is 13 amino acids. CDR1 is MDHEN and CDR2 is SYDVKM in the germline V gene.

The sequencing sample was made of distant non-tumor lung tissue. The chain carries TRBV28 and TRBJ1-1, with TRBD1 identical over 7 bases. This TCR was sampled from a woman between 50 and 59 years old with non-small cell lung cancer. CDR3 region: CASSHRGQVEAFF. In nucleotides, the CDR3 is TGTGCCAGCAGTCACCGAGGACAGGTTGAAGCTTTCTTT.